This T cell receptor beta chain was retrieved from a study of CD8+ T cells in alopecia areata. Treatment specified: oral pan-JAK inhibitor, 5-10 mg twice daily. This clone was detected once. CDR3 length equals 15 residues. Germline assignment: CDR1 LNHNV and CDR2 YYDKDF (reference sequence). J was trimmed by 2 bases and V by 3 bases; bases with no gene match: 2. RNA was extracted and reverse transcribed into cDNA as the sequencing template. Some clones are missing from TCRdb's copy, which holds only in-frame ones; the method was immunoSEQ multiplex PCR. Of approximately 300,000 clones listed, roughly 64% are singletons.

The sequence derives from a human donor with alopecia areata. The sequenced sample was CD4+ T cells sorted from blood, obtained at week 24, from a patient treated with tofacitinib. This sequence joins TRBV15 and TRBJ2-3; the match to TRBD2 covers 10 bases. The CDR3 DNA sequence: TGTGCCACCAGCAGCCTAGCGGGGGACACAGATACGCAGTATTTT. Residues: CATSSLAGDTDTQYF.